Listed below are T cell receptor beta chains from one sample, sequenced in a study of T cells after yellow fever vaccination. One entry per CDR3 protein, called by TCRdb with MiXCR from the 5' RACE reads. Among 610,000 or so distinct CDR3 sequences listed, 12% were seen once. The source was PBMCs, collected on the day of the yellow fever booster vaccination. Receptors originate from a man aged 25 to 40 who received the YFV17D yellow fever vaccine. The CDR3 runs from the conserved cysteine through the conserved F or W. The order of the fields is J gene, V gene, clone size, D gene, CDR3 DNA, CDR3 protein. A D gene is named only where the DNA matches it firmly. Clone size is stated in some rows and not others, as once, few, many or a class when expanded.

j_call: TRBJ1-2; v_call: TRBV5-1; clone_size: once; d_call: .; cdr3_nt: TGCGCCAGCAGCTGGGACCCAGGCGGCTATGGCTTCACCTTC; cdr3_aa: CASSWDPGGYGFTF
j_call: TRBJ1-1; v_call: TRBV12-3/TRBV12-4; clone_size: many; d_call: TRBD1; cdr3_nt: TGTGCCAGCAGTTTAGGGGGACAGTTGAACACTGAAGCTTTCTTT; cdr3_aa: CASSLGGQLNTEAFF
j_call: TRBJ1-2; v_call: TRBV25-1; clone_size: many; d_call: .; cdr3_nt: TGTGCCAGCAGTGGTGGGCCCTTCTATGGCTACACCTTC; cdr3_aa: CASSGGPFYGYTF
j_call: TRBJ2-7; v_call: TRBV2; clone_size: .; d_call: TRBD2; cdr3_nt: TGTGCCAGCAGTTCGACTAGCGGGAGAGTTGAGCAGTACTTC; cdr3_aa: CASSSTSGRVEQYF
j_call: TRBJ2-2; v_call: TRBV5-5; clone_size: few; d_call: TRBD1; cdr3_nt: TGTGCCAGCAGCGGCAGCGGGACAGGGATCGGGGAGCTGTTTTTT; cdr3_aa: CASSGSGTGIGELFF
j_call: TRBJ1-1; v_call: TRBV20-1; clone_size: few; d_call: TRBD1; cdr3_nt: TGCAGTGTAAGGGACAGGGGATTTGAAGCTTTCTTT; cdr3_aa: CSVRDRGFEAFF
j_call: TRBJ2-2; v_call: TRBV6-2/TRBV6-3; clone_size: .; d_call: .; cdr3_nt: TGTGCCAGCAGTTACCCCCGAACAGGACAAGCGAATACCGGGGAGCTGTTTTTT; cdr3_aa: CASSYPRTGQANTGELFF
j_call: TRBJ1-2; v_call: TRBV30; clone_size: few; d_call: .; cdr3_nt: TGTGCCTGGAGTGCTGAGGGCCGGGCTGGCTACACCTTC; cdr3_aa: CAWSAEGRAGYTF
j_call: TRBJ2-7; v_call: TRBV7-6; clone_size: few; d_call: TRBD2; cdr3_nt: TGTGCCAGCAGCTTATCGGTACCGGGAGCGGGAGGACTTTCCTACGAGCAGTACTTC; cdr3_aa: CASSLSVPGAGGLSYEQYF
j_call: TRBJ2-5; v_call: TRBV27; clone_size: .; d_call: TRBD2; cdr3_nt: TGTGCCAGACGGTGGGGGGGGACCCAGTACTTC; cdr3_aa: CARRWGGTQYF
j_call: TRBJ2-2; v_call: TRBV19; clone_size: few; d_call: TRBD1; cdr3_nt: TGTGCCAGTACCCCGACAGGGGCGAACACCGGGGAGCTGTTTTTT; cdr3_aa: CASTPTGANTGELFF
j_call: TRBJ2-7; v_call: TRBV20-1; clone_size: many; d_call: TRBD1; cdr3_nt: TGCAGTGCTAAGACAGGGGGCCCCTACGAGCAGTACTTC; cdr3_aa: CSAKTGGPYEQYF
j_call: TRBJ2-7; v_call: TRBV9; clone_size: .; d_call: TRBD1; cdr3_nt: TGTGCCAGCAGCGTTTCCGGGACAGGCACCTACGAGCAGTACTTC; cdr3_aa: CASSVSGTGTYEQYF
j_call: TRBJ2-6; v_call: TRBV14; clone_size: few; d_call: .; cdr3_nt: TGTGCCAGCAGCGATCCTTTTCAACTTGTGGATAGGTCTGGGGCCAACGTCCTGACTTTC; cdr3_aa: CASSDPFQLVDRSGANVLTF
j_call: TRBJ2-7; v_call: TRBV15; clone_size: .; d_call: TRBD1; cdr3_nt: TGTGCCACCAGCACAGGGACAGGCTACGAGCAGTACTTC; cdr3_aa: CATSTGTGYEQYF
j_call: TRBJ1-1; v_call: TRBV7-9; clone_size: many; d_call: .; cdr3_nt: TGTGCCAGCAGCTTATTGGGGGACACTGAAGCTTTCTTT; cdr3_aa: CASSLLGDTEAFF
j_call: TRBJ2-1; v_call: TRBV7-2; clone_size: few; d_call: .; cdr3_nt: TGTGCCAGCAGCCAAATACTGGGGTGGGGGCAGTTCTTC; cdr3_aa: CASSQILGWGQFF
j_call: TRBJ2-1; v_call: TRBV20-1; clone_size: few; d_call: TRBD2; cdr3_nt: TGCAGTGCCCAGGTGTTAGCGGGAGCCTCCTACAATGAGCAGTTCTTC; cdr3_aa: CSAQVLAGASYNEQFF
j_call: TRBJ2-7; v_call: TRBV20-1; clone_size: few; d_call: .; cdr3_nt: TGCAGTGCTAGGGAGGTGGCCGAGCAGTACTTC; cdr3_aa: CSAREVAEQYF
j_call: TRBJ2-1; v_call: TRBV20-1; clone_size: .; d_call: .; cdr3_nt: TGCAGTGCTAGAGATGGGCAGGGGTTGGACAATGAGCAGTTCTTC; cdr3_aa: CSARDGQGLDNEQFF
j_call: TRBJ2-7; v_call: TRBV28; clone_size: many; d_call: .; cdr3_nt: TGTGCCAGCGTCAATACTCCAGGGTACGAGCAGTACTTC; cdr3_aa: CASVNTPGYEQYF
j_call: TRBJ2-7; v_call: TRBV5-1; clone_size: .; d_call: TRBD2; cdr3_nt: TGCGCCAGCAGCCCCCTCCTAGCGGGCCCCTACGAGCAGTACTTC; cdr3_aa: CASSPLLAGPYEQYF
j_call: TRBJ2-7; v_call: TRBV6-2/TRBV6-3; clone_size: .; d_call: .; cdr3_nt: TGTGCCAGCAGTTACCCAGGCTACGAGCAGTACTTC; cdr3_aa: CASSYPGYEQYF
j_call: TRBJ2-7; v_call: TRBV10-1; clone_size: many; d_call: .; cdr3_nt: TGCGCCAGCAGTGAGCCCGGGACGGTCTCCTACGAGCAGTACTTC; cdr3_aa: CASSEPGTVSYEQYF
j_call: TRBJ2-1; v_call: TRBV7-3; clone_size: few; d_call: TRBD1; cdr3_nt: TGTGCCAGCAGCTCCGGGGACAGGGTCGGCAATGAGCAGTTCTTC; cdr3_aa: CASSSGDRVGNEQFF
j_call: TRBJ1-1; v_call: TRBV7-2; clone_size: few; d_call: .; cdr3_nt: TGTGCCAGCAGCTACGGAGGGCCTAAAGGGCTTGAAGCTTTCTTT; cdr3_aa: CASSYGGPKGLEAFF